This T cell receptor (beta chain) emerged from a study of response to subunit inactivated influenza vaccine. Study findings and constraints: With each seasonal influenza vaccination, the authors suggested, few new T cells are recruited.

Worth noting for this clonotype: Its specificity is not known.

This CDR3 has 13 amino acids. Trimming removed 7 bases at V and 10 bases at J, with 17 bases between. Germline CDR1 and CDR2: SGHTA and FQGNSA. TCRdb fed the RT-PCR reads into MiXCR, producing one record per CDR3 protein. The sample has about 780,000 distinct CDR3 sequences, approximately 17% seen once; the top ten hold approximately 11%. The sequence was obtained from a man aged 50 to 59 who received an inactivated influenza vaccine. The sample was PBMCs from blood, taken 5 days after vaccination. The chain has TRBV7-2 and TRBJ2-1, with D unclear. As DNA, the CDR3 is TGTGCCAGCACCACTCGGTTAAGGAACGAGCAGTTCTTC. This codes for CASTTRLRNEQFF.